The next 27 T cell receptor beta chains were all read from a single sample in a study of CD8+CD57+ T cells in acquired aplastic anemia. Whoever was chosen for sequencing had shown CD8+CD57+ cell expansion by flow cytometry. It was genomic DNA that served as the template for profiling TCR beta VDJ and CDR3. TCRdb used MiXCR to reprocess the reads, holding one entry per CDR3 protein. This sample has about 160,000 distinct CDR3 sequences, with around 50% found just once. The sample comprised sorted CD4+, CD8+, or CD8+CD57+ T cells (not recorded which) from PBMCs. The receptors come from a human donor with aplastic anemia.

The gene calls are TRBV2 and TRBJ2-7, with D perhaps given as TRBD1 or TRBD2 (5 bases each). The V gene's germline CDR1 is SNHLY and CDR2 FYNNEI. This CDR3 has 14 residues. The ends were cut back, 6 bases at V and 3 bases at J, with 15 bases in the middle. The CDR3 nucleotides are TGTGCCAGCAGACTTGGGACCCAGAGCTACGAGCAGTACTTC. Its protein is CASRLGTQSYEQYF.

This clonotype was seen a handful of times. The chain carries TRBV27 and TRBJ1-5; 8 nucleotides match TRBD1. Germline lookup yields CDR1 MNHEY and CDR2 SMNVEV (reference sequence). CDR3 size: 14 residues. V was pared by 6 bases and J by 7 bases, with 8 bases of the junction left unmatched. The CDR3 protein is CASRKTGELQPQHF. DNA for the CDR3: TGTGCCAGCAGGAAGACAGGGGAGCTGCAGCCCCAGCATTTT.

Of note for this clonotype: Possible read error: a much larger clone is one base away. The chain is built from TRBV5-1 and TRBJ1-4; the match to TRBD1 covers 9 bases. From germline, CDR1 is SGHRS and CDR2 YFSETQ. The CDR3 consists of 15 residues. CDR3 protein: CANSEQGARDEKLFF. As DNA, the CDR3 is TGCGCCAACAGCGAACAGGGGGCGCGGGATGAAAAACTGTTTTTT.

This clonotype was detected a few times. This sequence joins TRBV5-1 and TRBJ2-1, with D perhaps matching TRBD1 (6 bases). CDR3 length equals 15 residues. Germline V lookup: CDR1 SGHRS, CDR2 YFSETQ. Trimming left V 4 bases short and J 4 bases short, with 15 bases between. In nucleotides, the CDR3 is TGCGCCAGCAGCCTTGACAGGCTTGGGTACAATGAGCAGTTCTTC. Protein sequence: CASSLDRLGYNEQFF.

This clonotype came up many times. V gene TRBV9 combines with J gene TRBJ1-3; D uncertain. The CDR3 spans 15 residues. V was trimmed by 4 bases and J by 0 bases, leaving 11 bases between them. Germline V gene sequence: CDR1 SGDLS, CDR2 YYNGEE. This chain's CDR3 is CASSSLASSGNTIYF. In DNA, the CDR3 is TGTGCCAGCAGCTCCCTCGCGAGCTCTGGAAACACCATATATTTT.

This clonotype was picked up many times. The chain is built from TRBV14 and TRBJ1-3, with D possibly matching TRBD1 (5 bases). CDR1 and CDR2 (germline): SGHDN, FVKESK. Between the trimmed V and J ends, which lost 10 bases and 0 bases, there was a span of 16 bases. There are 15 residues in the CDR3. CDR3 DNA sequence: TGTGCCACCCGAGAGGGGACGAGCTCTGGAAACACCATATATTTT. It specifies CATREGTSSGNTIYF.

There are a few counts of this clonotype. This chain joins TRBV27 and TRBJ2-7; D call uncertain. Deletions cut 0 bases from V and 4 bases from J, with 13 bases between. Germline V gene sequence: CDR1 MNHEY, CDR2 SMNVEV (reference sequence). This CDR3 contains 15 residues. The CDR3 DNA follows: TGTGCCAGCAGTTTATCTCCAACCCGCCTTTACGAGCAGTACTTC. Protein: CASSLSPTRLYEQYF.

This sequence joins TRBV12-3 or TRBV12-4 and TRBJ1-2; 9 bases fit TRBD1. V was pared by 3 bases and J by 3 bases, with 2 bases of the junction left unmatched. This CDR3 comprises 14 residues. The CDR3 nucleotides read TGTGCCAGCAGTTTGCGGACAGGGGACTATGGCTACACCTTC. Its protein product is CASSLRTGDYGYTF.

By sample fraction, this clonotype is medium-sized. Germline and junction disagree at one end, which may indicate a read error. V gene TRBV11-3 combines with J gene TRBJ1-1; D not certain. Germline-derived CDR1 and CDR2 are SGHNT and YENEEA. This CDR3 region has 13 residues. The CDR3 nucleotides read TGTGCTAGCAGCTCATCAGTGAACACTGAAGCTTTCTTT. Translated, it gives CASSSSVNTEAFF.

Details on this clonotype: A much larger clone lies one base from this, so it may be a read error. V usage is TRBV6-5 and J usage is TRBJ1-1; D uncertain. The CDR3 sequence is 13 residues long. V shed 4 bases and J shed 6 bases, with 12 bases lying between them. The germline V gene has CDR1 MNHEY and CDR2 SVGAGI. CDR3 loop: CASSSEPMAEAFF. DNA of the CDR3: TGTGCCAGCAGTTCGGAACCAATGGCTGAAGCTTTCTTT.

The rearrangement joins TRBV15 to TRBJ2-3; 9 bases match TRBD2. J gave up 1 base and V 1 base, and 3 bases lay outside the gene matches. Germline V gene lookup returns CDR1 LNHNV and CDR2 YYDKDF (reference sequence). The CDR3 totals 16 residues. Written as DNA, the CDR3 is TGTGCCACCAGCAGAGGGGAGCGGGGGGGCACAGATACGCAGTATTTT. Translating it yields CATSRGERGGTDTQYF.

The genes are TRBV11-2 and TRBJ2-1; the D gene is possibly TRBD1 (6 bases). V was shortened by 2 bases and J by 2 bases, with 13 bases between the two germline ends. Germline V gene data show CDR1 as SGHAT and CDR2 as FQNNGV. The CDR3 extends over 16 amino acids. CDR3 protein: CASSLRQGRTYNEQFF. The CDR3 DNA reads TGTGCCAGCAGCTTACGGCAGGGGAGAACCTACAATGAGCAGTTCTTC.

As to this clonotype: A much larger clonotype is one base distant, so this may be a read error. The chain uses TRBV10-3 and TRBJ2-3, with TRBD2 matching 13 bases. The V segment lost 6 bases and the J segment 6 bases; nucleotides outside the gene matches: 6. Germline values: CDR1 ENHRY, CDR2 SYGVKD. This CDR3 is built from 15 residues. CDR3 in amino acids: CAISRLAGGSDTQYF. CDR3 sequence (DNA): TGTGCCATCAGCCGACTAGCGGGAGGCTCGGATACGCAGTATTTT.

This clonotype was observed many times. The CDR3 nucleotides are TGTGCCAGCAGGCGACAGGGCTACGAGCAGTACTTC. Its translation: CASRRQGYEQYF. The rearrangement links TRBV6-2 or TRBV6-3 to TRBJ2-7, with TRBD1 matching 7 bases. Germline-derived CDR1 and CDR2 are MNHEY and SVGEGT. The trim removed 6 bases at V and 3 bases at J, leaving 2 bases unmatched. CDR3 length equals 12 residues.

This chain connects TRBV15 to TRBJ2-7; TRBD2 aligns across 8 bases. The CDR3 extends over 14 amino acids. CDR1 and CDR2 from the germline V gene are LNHNV and YYDKDF (reference sequence). Losses at the gene ends were 8 bases for V and 7 bases for J; bases not matched to a gene: 13. The CDR3 region has the DNA TGTGCCACCTCTATTTCCGGGAGGGCCAGGGAGCAGTACTTC. This sequence encodes CATSISGRAREQYF. The complete variable domain, with remaining parts taken from reference TRBV15 and TRBJ2-7, reads DAMVIQNPRYQVTQFGKPVTLSCSQTLNHNVMYWYQQKSSQAPKLLFHYYDKDFNNEADTPDNFQSRRPNTSFCFLDIRSPGLGDTAMYLCATSISGRAREQYFGPGTRLTVT.

This clonotype was seen repeatedly, ten times or more. V is TRBV12-3 or TRBV12-4 and J is TRBJ2-7; a weak D match, TRBD2 (6 bases). This CDR3 comprises 12 residues. V was trimmed by 5 bases and J by 4 bases, leaving 9 bases between them. CDR3 sequence reads: CASSPGVYEQYF. The CDR3 nucleotides read TGTGCCAGCAGTCCGGGGGTTTACGAGCAGTACTTC.

This clonotype was counted ten times or more. The J gene is TRBJ1-2, the V gene TRBV6-5, with D tentatively TRBD1 (5 bases). In germline, CDR1 is MNHEY, CDR2 SVGAGI. The CDR3 runs 14 residues. The V end was cut by 0 bases, the J end by 8 bases, with 13 bases between. For the CDR3, the DNA is TGTGCCAGCAGTTACTCCTCAGCAGGGAAGGGCTACACCTTC. It translates to CASSYSSAGKGYTF.

This clonotype was seen many times. The genes are TRBV5-4 and TRBJ1-2; tentative D call: TRBD1 (5 bases). There are 14 residues in the CDR3. V lost 1 base, J lost 7 bases, and 14 bases lay in between. The V gene's germline CDR1 is SGHNT and CDR2 YYREEE (reference sequence). CDR3 nucleotides: TGTGCCAGCAGCTTGCAGGCGGCGGGGGTTGGCTACACCTTC. Translation: CASSLQAAGVGYTF.

The DNA of the CDR3 is TGTGCCAGCAGTTCATCGGGGGGCGGAGACTACGAGCAGTACTTC. Translation gives CASSSSGGGDYEQYF. The chain links TRBV6-2 or TRBV6-3 to TRBJ2-7, with D tentatively TRBD2 (7 bases). CDR3 length equals 15 residues. Trimming left V 4 bases short and J 3 bases short, with 16 bases between. Germline CDR1 reads MNHEY; CDR2 reads SVGEGT.

This clonotype has ten or more counts. The CDR3 DNA sequence: TGCGCCAGCAGCCAAGTTGGTTTATTCCTGACCGGGGAGCTGTTTTTT. This encodes CASSQVGLFLTGELFF. The chain couples TRBV4-3 to TRBJ2-2; no clear D gene. Per germline, CDR1 LGHNA and CDR2 YSLEER. Trimming stripped 1 base from V and 5 bases from J, with 14 bases between. This CDR3 has 16 residues.

At least ten counts were recorded for this clonotype. The chain recombines TRBV3-1 with TRBJ1-2; 10 nucleotides line up with TRBD1. The ends lost 8 bases at V and 8 bases at J; junction bases unmatched: 8. The CDR3 spans 13 residues. Per the germline V gene, CDR1 is LGHDT and CDR2 is YNNKEL (reference sequence). CDR3 nucleotide sequence: TGTGCCAGCCAGGATCGACAGGGGGCGGGCTACACCTTC. Amino acid sequence: CASQDRQGAGYTF.

This clonotype has only a few counts. This chain links TRBV2 with TRBJ1-5; 7 bases are a match to TRBD1. The CDR3 extends over 15 amino acids. Per germline, CDR1 SNHLY and CDR2 FYNNEI. Losses at the gene ends were 6 bases for V and 1 base for J; bases not matched to a gene: 6. In DNA form, the CDR3 reads TGTGCCAGCAGAGACAGGGTAGGAAGCAATCAGCCCCAGCATTTT. Residues: CASRDRVGSNQPQHF. The full variable domain, rest sourced from reference TRBV2 and TRBJ1-5, is EPEVTQTPSHQVTQMGQEVILRCVPISNHLYFYWYRQILGQKVEFLVSFYNNEISEKSEIFDDQFSVERPDGSNFTLKIRSTKLEDSAMYFCASRDRVGSNQPQHFGDGTRLSIL.

This clonotype was found many times. The V gene is TRBV6-1, the J gene TRBJ1-1; no firm D call. This CDR3 region has 12 residues. CDR1 MNHNS and CDR2 SASEGT come from the germline V gene. The V and J ends lost 4 bases and 6 bases respectively, with 9 bases between them. This CDR3 reads CASSGPSAEAFF. The CDR3 region has the DNA TGTGCCAGCAGTGGACCGTCCGCTGAAGCTTTCTTT.

The CDR3 nucleotides are TGTGCCAGCAGTGGGGTGCAGGGGTACAATGAGCAGTTCTTC. Amino acids: CASSGVQGYNEQFF. The genes are TRBV2 and TRBJ2-1; a weak D match, TRBD1 (6 bases). Per the germline V gene, CDR1 is SNHLY and CDR2 is FYNNEI. The CDR3 has 14 amino acids. V lost 4 bases to trimming and J lost 4 bases, with 11 bases between them.

There are many counts of this clonotype. The J gene is TRBJ2-7, the V gene TRBV5-1; TRBD2 matches at 7 bases. The germline V gene has CDR1 SGHRS and CDR2 YFSETQ. The CDR3 sequence is 16 residues long. Trimming at V came to 0 bases and at J to 0 bases, leaving 6 bases not matched to a gene. CDR3 nucleotides: TGCGCCAGCAGCTTGGCCGTGGGCGGGAGCTCCTACGAGCAGTACTTC. Translating it yields CASSLAVGGSSYEQYF.

This clonotype was observed at least ten times. The CDR3 DNA follows: TGTGCCAGCAGCTCAAACAGGTTTCTAGACTACAATGAGCAGTTCTTC. Amino acids: CASSSNRFLDYNEQFF. The chain links TRBV7-9 to TRBJ2-1, with D perhaps TRBD1 (5 bases). The CDR3 runs to 16 residues. V shed 4 bases and J shed 3 bases, with 16 bases lying between them. From germline, CDR1 is SEHNR and CDR2 FQNEAQ (reference sequence).

V gene TRBV10-3 combines with J gene TRBJ2-3, with 8 bases aligning to TRBD2. J lost 6 bases, V lost 10 bases, and 18 bases had no gene match. CDR3 size: 16 residues. The V gene's germline CDR1 is ENHRY and CDR2 SYGVKD. The CDR3 DNA sequence: TGTGCCACCAAACCGGGACTAGATGCTTCGGTGGATACGCAGTATTTT. Protein sequence: CATKPGLDASVDTQYF.